This record looks at one T cell receptor (beta chain) sequence and its context. Its antigen is unknown. The data stem from a study of shared clonotypes between healthy human individuals. Study findings and constraints: Relative to clonotypes present in all four donors, those not shared had lower generation probabilities.

V gave up 3 bases and J gave up 0 bases, with 16 bases separating them. CDR1 and CDR2 (germline): SGDLS, YYNGEE. This CDR3 is 16 amino acids long. Genomic DNA per cell subset filled all wells of several immunoSEQ plates. Sequenced by immunoSEQ multiplex PCR; TCRdb stores in-frame clones only, minus some. The sample lists roughly 330,000 clones, roughly 70% occurring once. The chain carries TRBV9 and TRBJ2-7; D is unresolved. Sequencing was performed on memory CD4+ T cells sorted from blood. Subset noted: CD45RA-negative fraction. This TCR was recovered from a man under 40 in good health. The CDR3 coding sequence is TGTGCCAGCAGCGAGAGAAACGAACCCAGCTCCTACGAGCAGTACTTC. Protein product: CASSERNEPSSYEQYF.